A selection of T cell receptor beta chains follows, all from one sample in a study of control samples from healthy donors and cancer patients. Some clones are missing from TCRdb's copy, which holds only in-frame ones; the method was immunoSEQ multiplex PCR. The table records about 120,000 clones, approximately 90% of them present only once. The sequencing input was blood. The receptors were sampled from a man aged 35-49 years in good health. Both conserved end residues are part of each CDR3. The order of the fields is V gene, D gene, clone size, J gene, CDR3 DNA, CDR3 protein. A D gene is named only where the DNA matches it firmly. Clone size appears in some rows only: once, few, many, or a class for an expanded clone.

TRBV4-2	TRBD2	once	TRBJ2-1	TGTGCCAGCAGCCACACGACTAGCGGGGGCCCTTCCTACAATGAGCAGTTCTTC	CASSHTTSGGPSYNEQFF
TRBV29-1	TRBD1	-	TRBJ1-2	TGCAGCACTTCAGACAGGGGGGTAGTGGGTAACTATGGCTACACCTTC	CSTSDRGVVGNYGYTF
TRBV7-8	TRBD1	-	TRBJ1-4	TGTGCCAGCAGCTTAGCGCTAGATAGGGGGCGTAATGAAAAACTGTTTTTT	CASSLALDRGRNEKLFF
TRBV5-6	-	-	TRBJ2-7	TGTGCCAGCAGCTTAGGACACGCCACCTACGAGCAGTACTTC	CASSLGHATYEQYF
TRBV18	-	-	TRBJ1-5	TGTGCCAGCTCACCCTCCTGGGGAAATCAGCCCCAGCATTTT	CASSPSWGNQPQHF
TRBV7-9	-	-	TRBJ2-7	TGTGCCAGCAGCTCCCAAAGTTACGCGCAGTACTTC	CASSSQSYAQYF
TRBV15	-	-	TRBJ1-2	TGTGCCACCAGCGCACCGGGACGCCTAAACACCTTC	CATSAPGRLNTF
TRBV19	TRBD1	-	TRBJ2-7	TGTGCCAGTAGCCCAGGGGGCTACGAGCAGTACTTC	CASSPGGYEQYF
TRBV6-5	TRBD1	-	TRBJ1-5	TGTGCCAGCAGTTACAGGGACAGGGAGGATCAGCCCCAGCATTTT	CASSYRDREDQPQHF
TRBV18	-	-	TRBJ2-3	TGTGCCAGCTCACGCTCAGGGACAGATACGCAGTATTTT	CASSRSGTDTQYF
TRBV5-4	-	-	TRBJ1-6	TGTGCCAGCAGCGGGGGGTCTGGTGCCAATCTGTCTCCCCTCCACTTT	CASSGGSGANLSPLHF
TRBV20-1	-	once	TRBJ1-5	TGCAGTGCTAGTCCCGGACAACCCAATCAGCCCCAGCATTTT	CSASPGQPNQPQHF
TRBV12-3/TRBV12-4	-	-	TRBJ1-2	TGTGCCAGCAGCCAGGGCTATGGCTACACCTTC	CASSQGYGYTF
TRBV14	-	-	TRBJ1-6	TGTGCCAGCAGCCATGGGCAGGGGTCCTCCTATAATTCACCCCTCCACTTT	CASSHGQGSSYNSPLHF
TRBV19	-	-	TRBJ2-5	TGTGCCAGTAGCCGAGGAGGGGTACAAGAGACCCAGTACTTC	CASSRGGVQETQYF
TRBV7-2	-	few	TRBJ1-1	TGTGCCAGCAGCTTAGGTGGACACCCGAACACTGAAGCTTTCTTT	CASSLGGHPNTEAFF
TRBV19	-	-	TRBJ2-4	TGTGCCAGTAGTCCCGGCCGCATTCAGTACTTC	CASSPGRIQYF
TRBV27	TRBD1	-	TRBJ2-1	TGTGCCAGCAGAGGACAGGGTCGGGCTGAGCAGTTCTTC	CASRGQGRAEQFF
TRBV2	-	-	TRBJ2-3	TGTGCCAGCCTCTCTATCACAGATACGCAGTATTTT	CASLSITDTQYF
TRBV19	-	-	TRBJ2-6	TGTGCCAGTAGTAGGTATGATGGGGCCAACGTCCTGACTTTC	CASSRYDGANVLTF
TRBV5-1	TRBD1	-	TRBJ1-1	TGCGCCAGCAGCGTAGACAGGGGGCAGGGGAACACTGAAGCTTTCTTT	CASSVDRGQGNTEAFF
TRBV12-3/TRBV12-4	-	-	TRBJ2-3	TGTGCCAGCAGTTTCGACCCCTCCGCGCAGTATTTT	CASSFDPSAQYF
TRBV19	-	-	TRBJ1-2	TGTGCCAGTAGTATAAATCCCTACTATGGCTACACCTTC	CASSINPYYGYTF
TRBV5-1	-	once	TRBJ2-5	TGCGCCAGCACCTCGGACTACCCAGAGACCCAGTACTTC	CASTSDYPETQYF
TRBV25-1	-	few	TRBJ2-7	TGTGCCAGCAACTGGTCAGGAGAAGAGCAGTACTTC	CASNWSGEEQYF
TRBV12-3/TRBV12-4	-	-	TRBJ2-1	TGTGCCAGCAGTGAGATCAATGAGCAGTTCTTC	CASSEINEQFF
TRBV5-1	-	-	TRBJ2-7	TGCGCCAGCAGCGAGGGACACTTGCTGTACTTC	CASSEGHLLYF
TRBV3-1/TRBV3-2	-	-	TRBJ2-3	TGTGCCAGCAGCCAAGGGCCCCGCCCAGATACGCAGTATTTT	CASSQGPRPDTQYF
TRBV27	TRBD1	-	TRBJ1-6	TGTGCCAGCAGTGCCGGACAGGGGGATAGTTCACCCCTCCACTTT	CASSAGQGDSSPLHF
TRBV24-1	-	once	TRBJ2-1	TGTGCCACCAGCGTGCCTGAGTACCCTGAGCAGTTCTTC	CATSVPEYPEQFF
TRBV6-1	-	-	TRBJ2-5	TGTGCCAGCAGTGAGACACCGGGACTCCAAGGGACCCAGTACTTC	CASSETPGLQGTQYF
TRBV3-1/TRBV3-2	-	few	TRBJ2-4	TGTGCCAGCAGCCAAGGGGACATTCAGTACTTC	CASSQGDIQYF
TRBV4-3	TRBD1	few	TRBJ1-1	TGCGCCAGCAGCCAAGAATACAGGGGCACTGAAGCTTTCTTT	CASSQEYRGTEAFF
TRBV2	TRBD1	-	TRBJ1-6	TGTGCCAGCAGGGCAACAGGGGTCGGTAATTCACCCCTCCACTTT	CASRATGVGNSPLHF
TRBV15	-	once	TRBJ1-3	TGTGCCACCAGCAGAGATGCATCACCCTTAAATCCTGGAAACACCATATATTTT	CATSRDASPLNPGNTIYF
TRBV6-6	-	-	TRBJ1-1	TGTGCCAGCAGTATACGGACAGACACTGAAGCTTTCTTT	CASSIRTDTEAFF
TRBV7-9	TRBD1	-	TRBJ2-1	TGTGCCAGCAGCTTAGGACAGGGGGAGGGAGAGCAGTTCTTC	CASSLGQGEGEQFF
TRBV5-1	-	-	TRBJ1-1	TGCGCCAGCAGCCGTGCTGGGGACACTGAAGCTTTCTTT	CASSRAGDTEAFF
TRBV24-1	TRBD1	-	TRBJ2-3	TGTGCCACCAGTGCCATACAGGGGGCGAGCACAGATACGCAGTATTTT	CATSAIQGASTDTQYF
TRBV30	TRBD1	-	TRBJ2-7	TGTGCCTGGACAGGGGCGGGACAGGGGAGAACCTACGAGCAGTACTTC	CAWTGAGQGRTYEQYF
TRBV6-6	TRBD2	-	TRBJ2-1	TGTGCCAGCGCCCGGCCGGGACTAGTTGGGAATGAGCAGTTCTTC	CASARPGLVGNEQFF
TRBV6-6	TRBD1	-	TRBJ1-5	TGTGCCAGCAGTTACTCGGGACAGACCAATCAGCCCCAGCATTTT	CASSYSGQTNQPQHF
TRBV7-9	-	-	TRBJ2-3	TGTGCCAGTAGGGCTAGCGGCACAGATACGCAGTATTTT	CASRASGTDTQYF
TRBV19	-	-	TRBJ1-5	TGTGCCAGTAGCTTCCAGGGAACTCACAATCAGCCCCAGCATTTT	CASSFQGTHNQPQHF
TRBV19	-	-	TRBJ2-7	TGTGCCAGTAGTATAGCCATGGGACCGACGGGGCAGTACTTC	CASSIAMGPTGQYF
TRBV18	-	few	TRBJ1-1	TGTGCCAGCTCACCAGGGGCAGGTGGGAACACTGAAGCTTTCTTT	CASSPGAGGNTEAFF
TRBV5-4	-	few	TRBJ1-1	TGTGCCAGCAGCTTGGATTACCTGGCGAACACTGAAGCTTTCTTT	CASSLDYLANTEAFF
TRBV10-2	-	-	TRBJ1-5	TGCGCCAGCAGTGAGGGGCTGGCCCAGCATTTT	CASSEGLAQHF
TRBV12-3/TRBV12-4	-	-	TRBJ1-1	TGTGCCAGCAACATGCAGGGGAACACTGAAGCTTTCTTT	CASNMQGNTEAFF
TRBV9	-	few	TRBJ2-7	TGTGCCAGCAGCGTAGGTAACGGCAACTCCTACGAGCAGTACTTC	CASSVGNGNSYEQYF
TRBV3-1/TRBV3-2	TRBD1	-	TRBJ1-1	TGTGCCAGCAGCAACCTAAGGGGGCAGGGGAGGGCGAATGGCACTGAAGCTTTCTTT	CASSNLRGQGRANGTEAFF